This is a list of T cell receptor beta chains from one sample in a study of blood T cell repertoires in COVID-19. The data were produced by immunoSEQ multiplex PCR, yet TCRdb's version contains in-frame clones alone and is incomplete. The table records some 150,000 clones, 80% of them present only once. Sequenced input: peripheral blood. All receptors come from a man between 60 and 75 years old with acute or convalescent COVID-19. CDR3s include the opening cysteine and the closing phenylalanine or tryptophan. The D gene is left open where the match is weak. Only part of the rows carry a size: once, few, many, or a class if the clone is expanded.

D	size	V	J	DNA	CDR3
TRBD2	once	TRBV2	TRBJ2-1	TGTGCCAGCAGAGGTCCACTAGCGGGAGGGGGCAATGAGCAGTTCTTC	CASRGPLAGGGNEQFF
TRBD1	NA	TRBV6-5	TRBJ2-7	TGTGCCAGCAGCGGTAAGGGGGCGGAATTACGACAGCAGTACTTC	CASSGKGAELRQQYF
TRBD2	NA	TRBV30	TRBJ2-1	TGTGCCTGGAGCCCCTGGAGGACTAGCGGGAGTAGAGGACGGAGGAATGAGCAGTTCTTC	CAWSPWRTSGSRGRRNEQFF
TRBD2	few	TRBV30	TRBJ2-5	TGTGCCTGGAGTGTTGGTGGCGGGAGCACGACCCAGTACTTC	CAWSVGGGSTTQYF
TRBD1	NA	TRBV27	TRBJ1-4	TGTGCCAGCAGGCACAGGGGGACTAATGAAAAACTGTTTTTT	CASRHRGTNEKLFF
NA	NA	TRBV6-5	TRBJ1-1	TGTGCCAGCAGTTACTCAGGGGAAACTGAAGCTTTCTTT	CASSYSGETEAFF
TRBD2	NA	TRBV7-2	TRBJ2-3	TGTGCCAGCAGATCCGGACTAGATTTCCTCACAGATACGCAGTATTTT	CASRSGLDFLTDTQYF
NA	NA	TRBV5-1	TRBJ2-2	TGCGCCAGCAGACAGGGGGCTAGCGGGAGCACCGGGGAGCTGTTTTTT	CASRQGASGSTGELFF
NA	few	TRBV20-1	TRBJ1-6	TGCAGTGCTAGTTGGGGGGTAGCATCCTATAATTCACCCCTCCACTTT	CSASWGVASYNSPLHF
NA	NA	TRBV18	TRBJ2-1	TGTGCCAGCTCACCACCGCCAGGAAGTGAGCAGTTCTTC	CASSPPPGSEQFF
TRBD1	NA	TRBV7-9	TRBJ2-7	TGTGCCAGCAGCTTCGGTGACAGGGGCGAGCAGTACTTC	CASSFGDRGEQYF
NA	few	TRBV6-2/TRBV6-3	TRBJ2-7	TGTGCCAGCAGTTACTCGACTAACTCCTACGAGCAGTACTTC	CASSYSTNSYEQYF
NA	NA	TRBV21-1	TRBJ2-7	TGTGCCAGCGGATCATTTCCGGGACTAGCGGGAACCCTTACCTACGAGCAGTACTTC	CASGSFPGLAGTLTYEQYF
NA	NA	TRBV5-1	TRBJ1-2	TGCGCCAGCAGCCCCCCCGGCTATGGCTACACCTTC	CASSPPGYGYTF
TRBD1	NA	TRBV12-3/TRBV12-4	TRBJ1-1	TGTGCCAGCAGCCCGACAGGGTACACTGAAGCTTTCTTT	CASSPTGYTEAFF
TRBD2	NA	TRBV7-3	TRBJ2-2	TGTGCCAGCAGCCCAACTGCCGGACTAGCGGTCAACACCGGGGAGCTGTTTTTT	CASSPTAGLAVNTGELFF
TRBD1	few	TRBV6-5	TRBJ1-4	TGTGCCAGCCGGAGGGACAGGAGTGAAAAACTGTTTTTT	CASRRDRSEKLFF
TRBD2	NA	TRBV7-6	TRBJ2-1	TGTGCCAGCAGCCCCCGACTAGCGGGAGGGAATGAGCAGTTCTTC	CASSPRLAGGNEQFF
NA	NA	TRBV6-5	TRBJ1-5	TGTGCCAGCAGTTACTCGAGTCAACAGCCCCAGCATTTT	CASSYSSQQPQHF
TRBD2	NA	TRBV15	TRBJ2-3	TGTGCCACCAGGACCGGGACTAGCGGGAGGGCCCTCAGCACAGATACGCAGTATTTT	CATRTGTSGRALSTDTQYF
NA	NA	TRBV30	TRBJ1-1	TGTGCCCGGGGGGGCTCCTCACTGCTGAACACTGAAGCTTTCTTT	CARGGSSLLNTEAFF
TRBD1	NA	TRBV6-2/TRBV6-3	TRBJ1-5	TGTGCCAGCAGTCCCAGTCCCGGGACAGGGGAAGGAAGCAATCAGCCCCAGCATTTT	CASSPSPGTGEGSNQPQHF